This note documents a single T cell receptor beta chain sequence. The data were taken from a study of blood T cells in healthy people across ages. The V end was cut by 1 base, the J end by 4 bases, with 16 bases between. The CDR3 runs to 16 residues. From germline, CDR1 is SEHNR and CDR2 FQNEAQ (reference sequence). PCR was performed a second time for roughly 7 to 11 cycles using a sample-barcoded 5' primer and a J-beta primer mix. TCRdb independently ran MiXCR on the 5' RACE reads; one entry per CDR3 protein. The sample records 1.2 million to 1.5 million distinct CDR3 sequences, roughly 64% being singletons.

The receptor comes from a man younger than 35 in good health. The sample consisted of blood. The genes are TRBV7-9 and TRBJ2-5; D is possibly TRBD1 (6 bases). Here the CDR3 reads CASSLGRGKVGETQYF. The DNA of the CDR3 is TGTGCCAGCAGCTTAGGCAGGGGAAAGGTCGGAGAGACCCAGTACTTC.